Below are 24 T cell receptor beta chains sequenced from a single sample in a study of CD8+ T cells in alopecia areata. Extraction of RNA preceded its reverse transcription into cDNA, which served as the sequencing template. The protocol was immunoSEQ multiplex PCR, while the TCRdb copy is restricted to in-frame clones and leaves out a portion. The table lists 4,500 to 7,000 clones, with no singletons. Time point denoted: mouse skin 6 weeks after grafting, around onset of hair loss. The sequences come from skin, collected at week 6. The source is a C3H/HeJ mouse with alopecia areata. The MHC haplotype of this mouse line is H2-k.

As to this clone: The gene symbols are mouse symbols. Other DNA sequences in the sample encode the same CDR3. The part of the CDR3 DNA that was read is TGTGCCAGCAGCCGGGACAGGGTGAACACA. The encoded protein is CASSRDRVNT. The full CDR3 reads CASSRDRVNTEVFF. The chain recombines TRBV19 with TRBJ1-1; 9 nucleotides match TRBD1. The read finishes 4 residues shy of the CDR3 end, and the germline J gene is used to complete it. V lost 5 bases and J lost 1; bases outside the gene matches: 3. This CDR3 spans 14 amino acids. CDR1 is FNHDT, CDR2 SITEND, per germline (reference sequence).

This clone has ten or more counts. The gene names here belong to mouse. The read stops 4 residues short of the end of the CDR3; the missing end is completed from the germline J gene. This chain links TRBV13-1 with TRBJ2-1; 10 nucleotides align to TRBD2. Per germline, CDR1 NSHNY and CDR2 SYGAGN. CDR3 length: 16 residues. The DNA read from the CDR3 is TGTGCCAGCAGTGATGCCGCTGGGGGGGCGCGAGCT. Translating gives CASSDAAGGARA. The CDR3 in its entirety is CASSDAAGGARAEQFF.

A few counts support this clone. Genes and germline are mouse. Read data end 4 residues before the CDR3 end; the end is taken from the germline J gene. V usage is TRBV26 and J usage is TRBJ2-2, with 9 positions matching TRBD1. The CDR3 is 17 amino acids. Germline V gives CDR1 KGHPV, CDR2 FQNQEV (reference sequence). With V trimmed by 1 base and J by 0 bases, 3 bases remained unmatched. The CDR3 sequence: CASSLYGTGTNTGQLYF. Partial CDR3 DNA: TGTGCCAGCAGTCTGTATGGGACAGGGACAAACACCGGG.

In this sample, this clone turned up many times. The genes and germline here are from mouse. The CDR3 end falls 4 residues outside the read, so it is completed with the germline J gene. V gene TRBV13-3 combines with J gene TRBJ2-1; 7 nucleotides line up with TRBD1. The CDR3 covers 15 residues. Germline V gene sequence: CDR1 NNHDY, CDR2 SYVADS. J lost 4 bases, V lost 1 base, and 5 bases had no gene match. The sequenced part of the CDR3 DNA is TGTGCCAGCAGTGATTGGGACAGAGGTTATGCT. Residues: CASSDWDRGYA. The CDR3 reads in full as CASSDWDRGYAEQFF.

This clone was detected ten times or more. These gene names are mouse names. The read falls 4 residues short of the CDR3 end, and the missing part is taken from the germline J gene. The chain carries TRBV13-2 and TRBJ2-1; 10 nucleotides agree with TRBD2. In germline, CDR1 is NNHNN, CDR2 SYGAGS (reference sequence). The CDR3 is 15 residues long. The part of the CDR3 DNA that was read is TGTGCCAGCGGTGATGCCTGGGGGGGCGTCGCT. Translation gives CASGDAWGGVA. The whole CDR3 is CASGDAWGGVAEQFF.

The sample holds many counts of this clone. Mouse germline and gene names are used. The sequenced CDR3 bases are TGCACCTGCAGTGGCCGGGACATTGCAAACTCC. It yields the protein CTCSGRDIANS. The whole CDR3 protein is CTCSGRDIANSDYTF. V is TRBV1 and J is TRBJ1-2, with D tentatively TRBD1 (6 bases). The read comes to an end 4 residues before the CDR3 does, leaving the germline J gene to fill in the end. In germline, CDR1 is NSQYPW, CDR2 LRSPGD (reference sequence). Trimming stripped 4 bases from V and 0 bases from J, with 12 bases between. This CDR3 has 15 amino acids.

This clone was seen ten or more times. Germline and genes: mouse. The read stops 4 residues short of the end of the CDR3; the missing end is completed from the germline J gene. This rearrangement joins TRBV13-2 to TRBJ1-2, with 8 bases identical to TRBD1. Trimming cost V 1 base and J 0 bases; bases outside gene matches: 2. CDR3 length: 15 amino acids. The germline gives CDR1 NNHNN, CDR2 SYGAGS (reference sequence). CDR3 DNA, as far as it was read: TGTGCCAGCGGTGATCTGGACAGGGCAAACTCC. The encoded protein is CASGDLDRANS. The CDR3 in its entirety is CASGDLDRANSDYTF.

In the case of this clone: The gene names here belong to mouse. The read finishes 4 residues shy of the CDR3 end, and the germline J gene is used to complete it. This chain joins TRBV13-1 and TRBJ2-1; 7 nucleotides align to TRBD1. Germline V gene sequence: CDR1 NSHNY, CDR2 SYGAGN. CDR3 length: 15 amino acids. The V segment lost 1 base and the J segment 3 bases; nucleotides outside the gene matches: 4. CDR3 residues: CASSDWDRFYAEQFF. The sequenced CDR3 bases are TGTGCCAGCAGTGATTGGGACAGATTCTATGCT.

This clone has a count of ten or more. The genes and germline here are from mouse. The read is 4 residues too short to cover the CDR3 end, so that end is filled in from the germline J gene. This chain links TRBV17 with TRBJ2-4; TRBD1 is a possible D gene (7 bases). The CDR3 covers 17 residues. CDR1 and CDR2 (germline): MNHDT, YYDKIL. V was shortened by 3 bases and J by 2 bases, with 18 bases between the two germline ends. The sequenced part of the CDR3 DNA is TGTGCTAGCAGTAGGGGGCAGGGGGGAAGGGCTCAAAAC. Its translation: CASSRGQGGRAQN. The whole CDR3 is CASSRGQGGRAQNTLYF.

As for this clone: Gene names and germline refer to mouse. The CDR3 is cut off 4 residues early in the read; its end comes from the germline J gene. The chain is built from TRBV17 and TRBJ2-7, with 7 bases aligning to TRBD2. Trimming removed 0 bases from V and 3 bases from J; junction bases left unmatched: 5. Germline CDR1 is MNHDT and CDR2 is YYDKIL. This CDR3 contains 15 residues. CDR3: CASSRDPAGGYEQYF. The DNA read from the CDR3 is TGTGCTAGCAGTAGAGATCCGGCTGGGGGCTAT.

This clone was seen at least ten times. Here the gene names and germline are mouse. The CDR3 goes on 4 residues after the read ends, and that part is filled in from the germline J gene. The chain carries TRBV13-1 and TRBJ2-3, with 11 bases that match TRBD2. The CDR3 contains 17 residues. Germline V gene data show CDR1 as NSHNY and CDR2 as SYGAGN. J lost 2 bases, V lost 1 base, and 6 bases had no gene match. The CDR3 DNA, read in part, is TGTGCCAGCAGTGATTCAAACTGGGGGGGCGTTGCAGAA. Its protein product is CASSDSNWGGVAE. The entire CDR3 protein is CASSDSNWGGVAETLYF.

This clone appeared a few times. Gene names follow the mouse nomenclature. The read stops 4 residues short of the end of the CDR3; the missing end is completed from the germline J gene. The chain couples TRBV13-2 to TRBJ2-2, with TRBD1 matching over 7 bases. Germline V CDR1 and CDR2: NNHNN, SYGAGS (reference sequence). This CDR3 region has 15 residues. V lost 1 base and J lost 2; bases outside the gene matches: 2. The covered CDR3 bases are TGTGCCAGCGGTGATCAGGGGGTGAACACCGGG. It yields the protein CASGDQGVNTG. The full CDR3 protein is CASGDQGVNTGQLYF.

The sample holds many counts of this clone. Gene names follow the mouse nomenclature. The CDR3 extends 4 residues past the end of the read, so its final part is completed from the germline J gene. The chain recombines TRBV16 with TRBJ2-3; 8 bases agree with TRBD2. J lost 1 base, V lost 5 bases, and 2 bases had no gene match. The CDR3 runs to 14 residues. Germline V lookup: CDR1 SGHSA, CDR2 FRNQAP. The CDR3 sequence is CASSPTGGAETLYF. Incomplete CDR3 DNA: TGTGCAAGCAGCCCGACTGGGGGTGCAGAA.

This clone was seen a few times. The germline and genes are mouse ones. The read stops 4 residues short of the end of the CDR3; the missing end is completed from the germline J gene. This chain joins TRBV16 and TRBJ2-7, with TRBD1 identical over 10 bases. The CDR3 runs to 16 residues. CDR1 is SGHSA, CDR2 FRNQAP, per germline. The sequenced CDR3 bases are TGTGCAAGCAGCTTAGATCTATGGGACAGGGGATAT. Translating gives CASSLDLWDRGY. The full CDR3 protein is CASSLDLWDRGYEQYF.

Note on this clone: Mouse gene names and germline throughout. The read terminates 4 residues before the CDR3 end, so the remaining end is supplied by the germline J gene. The rearrangement uses TRBV13-2 and TRBJ2-4; 9 nucleotides agree with TRBD1. CDR1 and CDR2 from the germline V gene are NNHNN and SYGAGS (reference sequence). This CDR3 spans 15 amino acids. The CDR3 sequence is CASGAPTGGKNTLYF. The CDR3 DNA, read in part, is TGTGCCAGCGGTGCCCCGACAGGGGGAAAAAAC.

The sample holds a few counts of this clone. Gene and germline names: mouse. The DNA ends 4 residues before the CDR3 does, and the rest of the CDR3 is filled in from the germline J gene. The J gene is TRBJ2-2, the V gene TRBV13-1; TRBD2 aligns across 14 bases. The junction had 5 bases not matched to a gene; V was cut back by 4 bases and J by 3 bases. CDR1 and CDR2 (germline): NSHNY, SYGAGN. This CDR3 has 17 amino acids. CDR3 region: CASSPGTGGADTGQLYF. CDR3 DNA, as far as it was read: TGTGCCAGCAGTCCCGGGACTGGGGGGGCAGACACCGGG.

This clone came up a few times. Gene names refer to mouse genes. The read terminates 4 residues before the CDR3 end, so the remaining end is supplied by the germline J gene. This chain joins TRBV12-1 and TRBJ2-5; 9 bases map to TRBD2. Germline values: CDR1 SGHSN, CDR2 HYEKVE. The ends lost 2 bases at V and 1 base at J; junction bases unmatched: 3. The CDR3 loop spans 15 amino acids. The CDR3 region is CASSPGLGYQDTQYF. Incomplete CDR3 DNA: TGTGCCAGCTCTCCCGGACTGGGGTACCAAGAC. Supplemented by reference TRBV12-1 and TRBJ2-5, the full variable domain reads DSGVVQSPRHIIKEKGGRSVLTCIPISGHSNVVWYQQTLGKELKFLIQHYEKVERDKGFLPSRFSVQQFDDYHSEMNMSALELEDSAMYFCASSPGLGYQDTQYFGPGTRLLVL.

In this sample, this clone turned up a few times. Gene names denote mouse genes. The read finishes 4 residues shy of the CDR3 end, and the germline J gene is used to complete it. V is TRBV19 and J is TRBJ2-2, with TRBD1 matching over 7 bases. Germline loops: CDR1 FNHDT, CDR2 SITEND (reference sequence). Trimming cost V 3 bases and J 0 bases; bases outside gene matches: 2. The CDR3 covers 15 residues. Partial CDR3 DNA: TGTGCCAGCAGTAAGGGACAGTCAAACACCGGG. It translates to CASSKGQSNTG. The full CDR3 reads CASSKGQSNTGQLYF.

With respect to this clone: Gene names refer to mouse genes. The CDR3 end is not reached by the read, which stops 4 residues before it; the germline J gene fills it in. The chain couples TRBV13-2 to TRBJ1-1; D perhaps matches TRBD1 (6 bases). Trimming took 6 bases from V and 1 from J, leaving 10 bases between them. The CDR3 is made up of 13 amino acids. Germline V CDR1 and CDR2: NNHNN, SYGAGS (reference sequence). The sequenced part of the CDR3 DNA is TGTGCCAGCGCCGGGACACAAAACACA. As protein: CASAGTQNT. The full CDR3 is CASAGTQNTEVFF.

Note on this clone: Genes here carry mouse names. The CDR3 end is not reached by the read, which stops 4 residues before it; the germline J gene fills it in. The rearrangement uses TRBV14 and TRBJ1-1, with a weak D call TRBD1 (5 bases). V was pared by 4 bases and J by 2 bases, with 12 bases between. Germline CDR1 is SGHDT and CDR2 is FRDEAV. CDR3 length: 14 amino acids. CDR3 residues: CASSIGQGNTEVFF. The covered CDR3 bases are TGTGCCAGCAGTATAGGGCAGGGTAACACA.

A word on this clone: The genes are named according to mouse. The read stops 3 residues short of the end of the CDR3; the missing end is completed from the germline J gene. The chain is built from TRBV19 and TRBJ1-6, with 9 positions matching TRBD1. TRBJ1-6 is flagged as an ORF with uncertain function. The CDR3 is made up of 14 amino acids. The V segment lost 3 bases and the J segment 6 bases; nucleotides outside the gene matches: 1. Germline V gene data show CDR1 as FNHDT and CDR2 as SITEND (reference sequence). The chain's CDR3 is CASSRDRANSPLYF. Partial CDR3 DNA: TGTGCCAGCAGTAGGGACAGGGCTAATTCGCCC.

This clone was counted only a few times. These gene names are mouse names. With the read ending 4 residues before the CDR3 end, the germline J gene is used to fill in that end. V usage is TRBV13-3 and J usage is TRBJ2-7, with 7 bases matching TRBD1. Germline-derived CDR1 and CDR2 are NNHDY and SYVADS. With 0 bases clipped from V and 2 bases from J, the junction kept 2 bases outside the gene matches. This CDR3 is built from 14 residues. The CDR3 here is CASSDGDSPYEQYF. The CDR3 bases that were read are TGTGCCAGCAGTGATGGGGACAGTCCCTAT.

This clone was seen ten or more times. Gene names denote mouse genes. The read comes to an end 4 residues before the CDR3 does, leaving the germline J gene to fill in the end. The chain employs TRBV19 and TRBJ2-2; D is perhaps TRBD1 (7 bases). Germline V lookup: CDR1 FNHDT, CDR2 SITEND (reference sequence). The V and J ends lost 2 bases and 4 bases respectively, with 9 bases between them. The CDR3 consists of 14 residues. The CDR3 protein is CASSMRGRTGQLYF. The sequenced part of the CDR3 DNA is TGTGCCAGCAGTATGAGGGGGCGCACCGGG.

Worth noting for this clone: All gene names here are mouse names. The read halts 4 residues ahead of the CDR3 end, with the missing end drawn from the germline J gene. The V call is TRBV13-3, the J call TRBJ2-5; 7 bases line up with TRBD1. The length of the CDR3 is 13 residues. CDR1 NNHDY and CDR2 SYVADS come from the germline V gene. CDR3 DNA, as far as it was read: TGTGCCAGCAGTCAGGGACAGAAAGAC. It specifies CASSQGQKD. The CDR3 in its entirety is CASSQGQKDTQYF.